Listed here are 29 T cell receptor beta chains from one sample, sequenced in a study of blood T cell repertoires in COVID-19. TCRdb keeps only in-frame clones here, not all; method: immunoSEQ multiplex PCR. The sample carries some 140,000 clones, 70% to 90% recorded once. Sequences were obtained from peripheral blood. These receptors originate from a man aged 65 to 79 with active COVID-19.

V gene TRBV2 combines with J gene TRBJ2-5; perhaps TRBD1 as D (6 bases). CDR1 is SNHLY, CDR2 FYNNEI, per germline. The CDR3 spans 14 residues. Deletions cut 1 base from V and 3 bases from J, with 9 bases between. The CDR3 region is CASSEGQGKETQYF. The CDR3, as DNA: TGTGCCAGCAGTGAAGGCCAGGGGAAAGAGACCCAGTACTTC.

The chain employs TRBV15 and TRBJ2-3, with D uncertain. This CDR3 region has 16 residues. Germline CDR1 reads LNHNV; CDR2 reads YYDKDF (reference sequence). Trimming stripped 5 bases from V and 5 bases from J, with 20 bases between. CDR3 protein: CATSGRPTAAIDTQYF. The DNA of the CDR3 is TGTGCCACCAGCGGGCGTCCCACTGCCGCCATAGATACGCAGTATTTT.

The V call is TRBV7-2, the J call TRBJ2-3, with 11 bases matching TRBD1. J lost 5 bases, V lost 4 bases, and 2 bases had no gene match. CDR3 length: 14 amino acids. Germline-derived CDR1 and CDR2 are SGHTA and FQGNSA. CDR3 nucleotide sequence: TGTGCCAGCAGCTCCGGGACAGGGGGAGATACGCAGTATTTT. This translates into CASSSGTGGDTQYF.

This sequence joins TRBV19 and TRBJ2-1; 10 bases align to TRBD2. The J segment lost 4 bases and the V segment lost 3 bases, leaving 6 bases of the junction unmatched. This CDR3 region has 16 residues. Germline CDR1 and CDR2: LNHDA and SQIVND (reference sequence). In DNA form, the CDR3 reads TGTGCCAGTAGTATGCCGAGCGGGAGGGGTTACAATGAGCAGTTCTTC. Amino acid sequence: CASSMPSGRGYNEQFF.

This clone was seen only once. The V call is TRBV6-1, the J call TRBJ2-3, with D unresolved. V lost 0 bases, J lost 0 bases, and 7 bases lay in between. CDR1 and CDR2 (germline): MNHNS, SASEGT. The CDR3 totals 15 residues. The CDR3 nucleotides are TGTGCCAGCAGTGAAGCGCCCGGGAGCACAGATACGCAGTATTTT. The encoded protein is CASSEAPGSTDTQYF.

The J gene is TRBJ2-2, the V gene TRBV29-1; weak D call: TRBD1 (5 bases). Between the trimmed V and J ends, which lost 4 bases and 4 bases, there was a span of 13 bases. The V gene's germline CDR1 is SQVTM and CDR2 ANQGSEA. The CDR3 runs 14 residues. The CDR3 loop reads CSVGSQGGTGELFF. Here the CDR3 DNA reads TGCAGCGTTGGGTCCCAGGGTGGCACCGGGGAGCTGTTTTTT.

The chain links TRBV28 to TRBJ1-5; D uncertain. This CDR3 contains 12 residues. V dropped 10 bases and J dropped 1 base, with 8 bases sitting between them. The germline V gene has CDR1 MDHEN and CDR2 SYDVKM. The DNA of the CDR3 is TGTGCCATCAGGCAGAGCAATCAGCCCCAGCATTTT. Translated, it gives CAIRQSNQPQHF.

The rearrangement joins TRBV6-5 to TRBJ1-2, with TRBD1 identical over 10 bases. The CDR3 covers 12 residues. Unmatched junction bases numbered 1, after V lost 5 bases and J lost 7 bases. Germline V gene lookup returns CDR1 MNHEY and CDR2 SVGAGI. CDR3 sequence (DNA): TGTGCCAGCAGTAGGGACAGGGGTGGCTACACCTTC. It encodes CASSRDRGGYTF.

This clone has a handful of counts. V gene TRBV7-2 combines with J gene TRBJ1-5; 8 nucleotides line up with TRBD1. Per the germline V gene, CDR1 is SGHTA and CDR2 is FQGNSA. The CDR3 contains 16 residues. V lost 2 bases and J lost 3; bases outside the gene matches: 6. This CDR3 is CASSLPRGRLNQPQHF. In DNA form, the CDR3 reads TGTGCCAGCAGCTTACCCAGGGGGCGCCTCAATCAGCCCCAGCATTTT.

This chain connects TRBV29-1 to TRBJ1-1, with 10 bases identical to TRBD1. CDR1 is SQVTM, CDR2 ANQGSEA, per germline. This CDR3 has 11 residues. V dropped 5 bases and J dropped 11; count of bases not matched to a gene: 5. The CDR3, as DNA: TGCAGCGTTCGGACAGGGGGAAGTGCTTTCTTT. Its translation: CSVRTGGSAFF. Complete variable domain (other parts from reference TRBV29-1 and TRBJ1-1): SAVISQKPSRDICQRGTSLTIQCQVDSQVTMMFWYRQQPGQSLTLIATANQGSEATYESGFVIDKFPISRPNLTFSTLTVSNMSPEDSSIYLCSVRTGGSAFFGQGTRLTVV.

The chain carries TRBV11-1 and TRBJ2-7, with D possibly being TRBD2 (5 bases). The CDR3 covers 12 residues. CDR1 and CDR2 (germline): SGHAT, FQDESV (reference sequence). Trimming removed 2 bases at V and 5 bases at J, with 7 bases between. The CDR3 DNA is TGTGCCAGCAGCTTAACGGGGAACGAGCAGTACTTC. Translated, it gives CASSLTGNEQYF.

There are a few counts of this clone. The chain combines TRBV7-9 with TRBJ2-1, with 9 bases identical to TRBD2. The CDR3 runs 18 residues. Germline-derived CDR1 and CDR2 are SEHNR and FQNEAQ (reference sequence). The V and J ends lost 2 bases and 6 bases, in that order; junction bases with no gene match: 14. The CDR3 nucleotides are TGTGCCAGCAGCTTACCCCTTCGGCTAGCGGGAAGGGGCAATGAGCAGTTCTTC. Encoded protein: CASSLPLRLAGRGNEQFF.

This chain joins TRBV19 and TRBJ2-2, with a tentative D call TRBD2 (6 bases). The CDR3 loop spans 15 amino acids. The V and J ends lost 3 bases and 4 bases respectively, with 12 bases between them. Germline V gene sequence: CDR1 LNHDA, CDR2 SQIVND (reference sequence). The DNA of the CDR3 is TGTGCCAGTAGTATCTCTGGGGGGTTCACCGGGGAGCTGTTTTTT. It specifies CASSISGGFTGELFF.

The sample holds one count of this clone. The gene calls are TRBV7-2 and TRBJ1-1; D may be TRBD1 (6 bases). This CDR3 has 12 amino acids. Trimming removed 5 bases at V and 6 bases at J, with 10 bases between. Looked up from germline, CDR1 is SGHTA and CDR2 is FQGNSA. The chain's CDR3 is CASSKRTAEAFF. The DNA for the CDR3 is TGTGCCAGCAGCAAGCGGACAGCTGAAGCTTTCTTT.

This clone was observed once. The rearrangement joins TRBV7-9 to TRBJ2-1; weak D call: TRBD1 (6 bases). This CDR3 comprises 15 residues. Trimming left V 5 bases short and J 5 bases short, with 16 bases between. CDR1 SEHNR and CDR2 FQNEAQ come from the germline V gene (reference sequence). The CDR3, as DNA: TGTGCCAGCAGCCGACGACAGGCCAGGGACAATGAGCAGTTCTTC. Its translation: CASSRRQARDNEQFF.

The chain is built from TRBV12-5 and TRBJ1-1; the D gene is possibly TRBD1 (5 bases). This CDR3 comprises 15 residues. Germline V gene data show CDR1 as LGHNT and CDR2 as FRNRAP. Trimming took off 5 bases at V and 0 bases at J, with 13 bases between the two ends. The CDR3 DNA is TGTGCTAGTGGTCGCGTTACAGGATTGAACACTGAAGCTTTCTTT. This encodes CASGRVTGLNTEAFF.

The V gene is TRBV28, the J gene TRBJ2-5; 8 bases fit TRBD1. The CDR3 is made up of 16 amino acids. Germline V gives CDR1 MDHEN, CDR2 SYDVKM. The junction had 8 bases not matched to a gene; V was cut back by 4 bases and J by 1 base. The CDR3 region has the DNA TGTGCCAGCAGTTGGACGGACAGGGTCCTCCAAGAGACCCAGTACTTC. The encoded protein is CASSWTDRVLQETQYF. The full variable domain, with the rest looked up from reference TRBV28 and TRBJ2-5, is DVKVTQSSRYLVKRTGEKVFLECVQDMDHENMFWYRQDPGLGLRLIYFSYDVKMKEKGDIPEGYSVSREKKERFSLILESASTNQTSMYLCASSWTDRVLQETQYFGPGTRLLVL.

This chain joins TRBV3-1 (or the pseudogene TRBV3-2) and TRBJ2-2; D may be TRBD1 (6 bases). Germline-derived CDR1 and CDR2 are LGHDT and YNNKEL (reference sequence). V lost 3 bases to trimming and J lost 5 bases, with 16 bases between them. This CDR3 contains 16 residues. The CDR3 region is CASSQTGPRRTGELFF. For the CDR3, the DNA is TGTGCCAGCAGCCAGACAGGTCCACGGAGAACCGGGGAGCTGTTTTTT.

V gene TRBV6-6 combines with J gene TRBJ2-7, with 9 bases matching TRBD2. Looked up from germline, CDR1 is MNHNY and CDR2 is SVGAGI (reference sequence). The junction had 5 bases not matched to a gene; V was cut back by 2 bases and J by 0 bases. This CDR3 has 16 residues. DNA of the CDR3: TGTGCCAGCAGTTACACGGGCGGGAGGGCCTCCTACGAGCAGTACTTC. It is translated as CASSYTGGRASYEQYF.

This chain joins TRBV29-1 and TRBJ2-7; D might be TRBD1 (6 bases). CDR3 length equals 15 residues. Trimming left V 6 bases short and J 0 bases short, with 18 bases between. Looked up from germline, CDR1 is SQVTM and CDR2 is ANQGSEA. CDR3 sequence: CSVTWIGGSSYEQYF. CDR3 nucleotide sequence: TGCAGCGTCACTTGGATTGGGGGCTCCTCCTACGAGCAGTACTTC.

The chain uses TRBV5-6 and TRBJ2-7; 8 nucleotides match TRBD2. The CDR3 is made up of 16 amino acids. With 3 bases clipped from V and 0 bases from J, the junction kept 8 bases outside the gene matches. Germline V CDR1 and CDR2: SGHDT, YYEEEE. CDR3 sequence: CASSWTYSGSSYEQYF. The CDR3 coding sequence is TGTGCCAGCAGCTGGACCTACAGCGGGAGCTCCTACGAGCAGTACTTC.

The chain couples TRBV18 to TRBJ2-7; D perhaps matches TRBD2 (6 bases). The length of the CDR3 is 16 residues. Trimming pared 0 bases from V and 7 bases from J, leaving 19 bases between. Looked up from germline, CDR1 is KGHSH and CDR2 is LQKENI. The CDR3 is CASSPPGGNTLGEQYF. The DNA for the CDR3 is TGTGCCAGCTCACCACCGGGCGGGAACACCTTGGGGGAGCAGTACTTC.

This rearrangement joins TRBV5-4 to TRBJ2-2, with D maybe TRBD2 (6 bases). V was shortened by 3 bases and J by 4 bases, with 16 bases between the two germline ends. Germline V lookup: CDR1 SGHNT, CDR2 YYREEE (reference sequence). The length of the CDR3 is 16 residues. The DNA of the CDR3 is TGTGCCAGCAGCTATGATTGGGGAGCGGGCACCGGGGAGCTGTTTTTT. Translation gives CASSYDWGAGTGELFF.

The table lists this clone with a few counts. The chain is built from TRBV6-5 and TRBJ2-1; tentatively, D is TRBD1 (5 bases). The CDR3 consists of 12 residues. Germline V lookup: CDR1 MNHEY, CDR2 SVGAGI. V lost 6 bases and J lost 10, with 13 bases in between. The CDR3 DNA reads TGTGCCAGCAGATTGGACACACCCGAGCAGTTCTTC. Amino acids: CASRLDTPEQFF.

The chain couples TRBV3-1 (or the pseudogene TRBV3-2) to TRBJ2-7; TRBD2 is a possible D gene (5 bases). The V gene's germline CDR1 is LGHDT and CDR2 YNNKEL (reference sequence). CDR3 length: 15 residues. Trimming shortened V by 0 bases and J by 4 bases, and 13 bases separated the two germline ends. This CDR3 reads CASSQDPTREYEQYF. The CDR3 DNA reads TGTGCCAGCAGCCAAGATCCTACGAGGGAGTACGAGCAGTACTTC.

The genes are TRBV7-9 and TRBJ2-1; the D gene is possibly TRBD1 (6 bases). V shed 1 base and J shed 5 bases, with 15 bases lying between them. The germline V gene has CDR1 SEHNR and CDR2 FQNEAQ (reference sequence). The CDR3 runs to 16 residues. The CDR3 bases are TGTGCCAGCAGCTTAGGGCTCACGGGACATCACAATGAGCAGTTCTTC. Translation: CASSLGLTGHHNEQFF.

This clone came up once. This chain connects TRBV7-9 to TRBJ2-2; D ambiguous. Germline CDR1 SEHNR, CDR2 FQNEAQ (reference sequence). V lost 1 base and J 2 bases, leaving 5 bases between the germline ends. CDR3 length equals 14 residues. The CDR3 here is CASSLDSNTGELFF. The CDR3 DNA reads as TGTGCCAGCAGCTTAGACAGCAACACCGGGGAGCTGTTTTTT.

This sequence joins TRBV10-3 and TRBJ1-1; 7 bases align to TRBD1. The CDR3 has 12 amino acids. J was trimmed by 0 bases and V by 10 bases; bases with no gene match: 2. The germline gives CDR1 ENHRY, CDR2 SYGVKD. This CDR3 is CATGQVNTEAFF. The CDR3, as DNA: TGTGCCACCGGACAGGTGAACACTGAAGCTTTCTTT.

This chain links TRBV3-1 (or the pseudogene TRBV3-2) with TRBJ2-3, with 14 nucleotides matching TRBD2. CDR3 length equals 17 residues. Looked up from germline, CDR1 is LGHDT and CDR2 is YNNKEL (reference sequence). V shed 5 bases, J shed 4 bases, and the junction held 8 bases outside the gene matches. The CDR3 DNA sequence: TGTGCCAGCAGCAGGACCGGGACTAGCGGGAGAGCAGATACGCAGTATTTT. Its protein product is CASSRTGTSGRADTQYF.